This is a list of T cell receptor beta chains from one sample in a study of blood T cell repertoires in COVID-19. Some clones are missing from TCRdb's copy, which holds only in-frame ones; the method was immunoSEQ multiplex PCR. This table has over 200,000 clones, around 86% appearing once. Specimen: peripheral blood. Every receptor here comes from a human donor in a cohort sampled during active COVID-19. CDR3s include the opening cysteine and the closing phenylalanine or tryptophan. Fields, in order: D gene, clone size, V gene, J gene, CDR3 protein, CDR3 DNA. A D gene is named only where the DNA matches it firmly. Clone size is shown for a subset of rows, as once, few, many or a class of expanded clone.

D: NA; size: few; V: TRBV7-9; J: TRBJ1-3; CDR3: CASSLVGRASSGNTIYF; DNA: TGTGCCAGCAGCTTAGTTGGCAGGGCCTCCTCTGGAAACACCATATATTTT
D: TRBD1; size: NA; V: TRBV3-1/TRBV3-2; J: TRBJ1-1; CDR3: CASSQDSRDRKLDTEAFF; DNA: TGTGCCAGCAGCCAAGATTCCCGGGACAGGAAACTGGACACTGAAGCTTTCTTT
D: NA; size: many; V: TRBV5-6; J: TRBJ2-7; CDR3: CASSLLGDYEQYF; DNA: TGTGCCAGCAGCTTGCTAGGGGACTACGAGCAGTACTTC
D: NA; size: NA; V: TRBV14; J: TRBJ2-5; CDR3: CASSRQLAETQYF; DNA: TGTGCCAGCAGCCGCCAACTAGCAGAGACCCAGTACTTC
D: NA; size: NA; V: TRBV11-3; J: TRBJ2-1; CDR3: CASSQGWAGNEQFF; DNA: TGTGCCAGCAGCCAGGGTTGGGCGGGAAATGAGCAGTTCTTC
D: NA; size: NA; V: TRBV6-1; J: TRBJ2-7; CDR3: CASSGLNRLSSYEQYF; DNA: TGTGCCAGCAGTGGATTAAACCGTCTAAGCTCCTACGAGCAGTACTTC
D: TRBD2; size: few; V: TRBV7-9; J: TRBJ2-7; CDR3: CASSWGLAAYEQYF; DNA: TGTGCCAGCAGCTGGGGACTAGCGGCCTACGAGCAGTACTTC
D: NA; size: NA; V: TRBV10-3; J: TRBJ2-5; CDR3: CAISAQETQYF; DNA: TGTGCCATCAGTGCACAAGAGACCCAGTACTTC
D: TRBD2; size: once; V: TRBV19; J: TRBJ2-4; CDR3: CASSRVAGPLKNIQYF; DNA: TGTGCCAGTAGTAGGGTAGCGGGGCCCCTCAAAAACATTCAGTACTTC
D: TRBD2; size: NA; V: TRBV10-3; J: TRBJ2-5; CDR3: CAISDPGHQTSVWETQYF; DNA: TGTGCCATCAGTGACCCGGGACACCAGACTAGCGTCTGGGAGACCCAGTACTTC
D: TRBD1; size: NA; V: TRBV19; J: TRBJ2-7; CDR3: CASSVDRGYEQYF; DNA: TGTGCCAGTAGCGTGGACAGGGGGTACGAGCAGTACTTC
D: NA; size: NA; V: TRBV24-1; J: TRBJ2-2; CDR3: CATSDLPPAGELFF; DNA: TGTGCCACCAGTGATTTGCCCCCGGCCGGGGAGCTGTTTTTT
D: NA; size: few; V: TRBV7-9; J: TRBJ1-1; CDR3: CASRPPSREGTEAFF; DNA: TGTGCCAGCAGACCCCCGAGTAGGGAGGGGACTGAAGCTTTCTTT
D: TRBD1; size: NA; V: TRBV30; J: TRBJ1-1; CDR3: CAWSWDRGTEAFF; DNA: TGTGCCTGGAGTTGGGACAGGGGTACTGAAGCTTTCTTT
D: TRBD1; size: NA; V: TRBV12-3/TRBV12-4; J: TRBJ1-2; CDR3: CASSPKGAAGYTF; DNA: TGTGCCAGCAGCCCTAAGGGGGCCGCCGGCTACACCTTC
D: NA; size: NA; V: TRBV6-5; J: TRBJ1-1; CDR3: CASSYSFVPGNTEAFF; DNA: TGTGCCAGCAGTTACTCGTTCGTTCCAGGGAACACTGAAGCTTTCTTT
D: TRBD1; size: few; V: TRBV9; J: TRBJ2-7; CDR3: CASSHDRGEQYF; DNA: TGTGCCAGCAGCCACGACAGGGGCGAGCAGTACTTC
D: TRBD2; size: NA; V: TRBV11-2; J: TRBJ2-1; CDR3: CASSLRAGGSNEQFF; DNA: TGTGCCAGCAGCTTAAGAGCGGGAGGGTCCAATGAGCAGTTCTTC
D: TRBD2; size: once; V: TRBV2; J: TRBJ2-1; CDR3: CASSERGGVAGRINEQFF; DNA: TGTGCCAGCAGTGAAAGGGGTGGGGTAGCGGGCCGAATCAATGAGCAGTTCTTC
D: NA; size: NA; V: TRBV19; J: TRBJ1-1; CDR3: CASSIGQSLNTEAFF; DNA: TGTGCCAGTAGTATAGGGCAGTCCTTGAACACTGAAGCTTTCTTT
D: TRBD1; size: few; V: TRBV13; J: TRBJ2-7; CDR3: CASSVRTGDRYEQYF; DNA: TGTGCCAGCAGCGTTAGGACAGGGGATAGGTACGAGCAGTACTTC
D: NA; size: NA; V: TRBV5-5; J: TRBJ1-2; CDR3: CASSGAQLYGYTF; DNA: TGTGCCAGCAGCGGGGCCCAGCTTTATGGCTACACCTTC
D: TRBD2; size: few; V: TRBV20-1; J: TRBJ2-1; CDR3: CSASTSGRLSEQFF; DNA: TGCAGTGCTAGTACTAGCGGGAGGTTGTCTGAGCAGTTCTTC
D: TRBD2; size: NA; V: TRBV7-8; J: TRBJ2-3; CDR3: CASSLPTSGDTQYF; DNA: TGTGCCAGCAGCTTACCCACTAGCGGAGATACGCAGTATTTT
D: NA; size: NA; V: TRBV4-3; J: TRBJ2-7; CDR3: CASSQVPRDEQYF; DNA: TGCGCCAGCAGCCAAGTCCCGAGGGACGAGCAGTACTTC
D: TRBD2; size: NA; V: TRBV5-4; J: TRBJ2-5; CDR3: CASSPAGTSGRETQYF; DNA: TGTGCCAGCAGCCCAGCAGGGACTAGCGGTAGAGAGACCCAGTACTTC
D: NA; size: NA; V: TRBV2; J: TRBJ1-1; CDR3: CASSVRGQMNTEAFF; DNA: TGTGCCAGCAGTGTGAGAGGGCAAATGAACACTGAAGCTTTCTTT
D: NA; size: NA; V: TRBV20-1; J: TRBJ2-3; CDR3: CSAIRGDTQYF; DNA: TGCAGTGCTATTAGGGGGGATACGCAGTATTTT
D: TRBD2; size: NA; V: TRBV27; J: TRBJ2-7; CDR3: CASSLIASSRTSGYEQYF; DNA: TGTGCCAGCAGTTTAATAGCCAGTAGTAGGACTAGCGGCTACGAGCAGTACTTC
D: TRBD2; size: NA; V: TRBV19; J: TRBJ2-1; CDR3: CASSRGSAGGPYNEQFF; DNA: TGTGCCAGTAGTAGGGGGTCAGCGGGAGGACCCTACAATGAGCAGTTCTTC
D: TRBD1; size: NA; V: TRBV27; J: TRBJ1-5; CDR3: CASSSRTGGYQPQHF; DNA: TGTGCCAGCAGTTCGCGGACAGGGGGCTATCAGCCCCAGCATTTT
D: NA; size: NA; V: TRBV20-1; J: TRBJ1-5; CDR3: CSASLRGYSNQPQHF; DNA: TGCAGTGCTAGTCTCAGGGGATATAGCAATCAGCCCCAGCATTTT
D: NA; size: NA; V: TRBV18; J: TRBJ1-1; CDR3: CASSVGQTNTEAFF; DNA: TGTGCCAGCTCAGTGGGACAAACGAACACTGAAGCTTTCTTT
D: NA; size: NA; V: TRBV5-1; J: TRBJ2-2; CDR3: CASSLQATTGELFF; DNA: TGCGCCAGCAGCTTGCAAGCTACCACCGGGGAGCTGTTTTTT
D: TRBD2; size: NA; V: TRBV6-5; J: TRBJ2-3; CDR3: CASSSPGGVRADTQYF; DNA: TGTGCCAGCAGTTCCCCGGGGGGGGTAAGAGCAGATACGCAGTATTTT
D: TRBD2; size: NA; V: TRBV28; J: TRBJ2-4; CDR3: CATGGFSKAKNIQYF; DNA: TGTGCCACCGGGGGGTTCAGTAAAGCCAAAAACATTCAGTACTTC
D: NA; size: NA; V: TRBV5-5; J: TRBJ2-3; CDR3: CASSDGISSTDTQYF; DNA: TGTGCCAGCAGCGACGGGATTTCTAGCACAGATACGCAGTATTTT
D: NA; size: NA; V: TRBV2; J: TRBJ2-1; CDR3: CASRRENEQFF; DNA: TGTGCCAGCAGACGGGAGAATGAGCAGTTCTTC
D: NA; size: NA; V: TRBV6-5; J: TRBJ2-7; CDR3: CASSYGHSGEQYF; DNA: TGTGCCAGCAGTTACGGTCACTCGGGAGAGCAGTACTTC
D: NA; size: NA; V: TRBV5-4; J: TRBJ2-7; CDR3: CASSLNISYEQYF; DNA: TGTGCCAGCAGCTTGAACATCTCCTACGAGCAGTACTTC
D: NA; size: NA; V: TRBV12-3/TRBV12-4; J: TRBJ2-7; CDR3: CASSFGAPYEQYF; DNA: TGTGCCAGCAGTTTTGGGGCCCCCTACGAGCAGTACTTC
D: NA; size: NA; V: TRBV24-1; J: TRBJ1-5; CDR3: CATSDEYQPQHF; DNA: TGTGCCACCAGTGATGAGTATCAGCCCCAGCATTTT
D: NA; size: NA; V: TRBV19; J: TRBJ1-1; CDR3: CASSMTATMNTEAFF; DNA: TGTGCCAGTAGTATGACAGCAACTATGAACACTGAAGCTTTCTTT
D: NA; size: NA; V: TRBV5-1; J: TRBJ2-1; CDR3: CASSFGTPYSYNEQFF; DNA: TGCGCCAGCAGCTTCGGGACTCCATACTCCTACAATGAGCAGTTCTTC
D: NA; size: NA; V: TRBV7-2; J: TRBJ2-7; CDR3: CASSLGSNEQYF; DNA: TGTGCCAGCAGCTTAGGGAGCAACGAGCAGTACTTC
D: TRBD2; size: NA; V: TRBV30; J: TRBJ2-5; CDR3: CAWSVLAGGGGKTQYF; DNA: TGTGCCTGGAGTGTACTAGCGGGAGGGGGAGGAAAGACCCAGTACTTC
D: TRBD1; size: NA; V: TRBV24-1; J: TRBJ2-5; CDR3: CATSALGTDQETQYF; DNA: TGTGCCACCAGTGCCCTCGGGACAGATCAAGAGACCCAGTACTTC
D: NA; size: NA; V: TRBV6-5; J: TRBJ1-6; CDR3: CASSYRNSPLHF; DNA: TGTGCCAGCAGTTATCGTAATTCACCCCTCCACTTT
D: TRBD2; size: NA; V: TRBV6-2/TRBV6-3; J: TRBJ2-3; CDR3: CASSYSVGRALGTQYF; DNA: TGTGCCAGCAGTTACTCGGTCGGGAGGGCCCTGGGTACGCAGTATTTT
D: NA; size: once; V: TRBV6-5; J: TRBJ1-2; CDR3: CAAQGGAGNYGYTF; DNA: TGTGCCGCCCAGGGAGGGGCAGGGAACTATGGCTACACCTTC
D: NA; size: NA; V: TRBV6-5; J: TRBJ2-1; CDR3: CASIFYNEQFF; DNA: TGTGCCAGCATATTCTACAATGAGCAGTTCTTC
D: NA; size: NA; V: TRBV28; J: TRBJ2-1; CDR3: CASSPPGEQFF; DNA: TGTGCCAGCAGTCCCCCGGGTGAGCAGTTCTTC
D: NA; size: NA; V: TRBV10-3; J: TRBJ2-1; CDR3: CAISESGDLYNEQFF; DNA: TGTGCCATCAGTGAGTCGGGAGACCTATACAATGAGCAGTTCTTC
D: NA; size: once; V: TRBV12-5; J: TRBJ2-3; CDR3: CAKGLPHGTDTQYF; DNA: TGTGCTAAAGGACTACCGCACGGCACAGATACGCAGTATTTT
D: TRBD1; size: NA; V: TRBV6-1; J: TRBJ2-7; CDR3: CASSVIWDRALYEQYF; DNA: TGTGCCAGCAGTGTTATTTGGGACAGGGCTCTCTACGAGCAGTACTTC
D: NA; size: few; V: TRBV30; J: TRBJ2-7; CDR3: CAWLDWAGFGEQYF; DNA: TGTGCCTGGCTTGACTGGGCAGGGTTCGGCGAGCAGTACTTC
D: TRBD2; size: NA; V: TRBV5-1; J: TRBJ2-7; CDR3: CASSWIAGSGSYEQYF; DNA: TGCGCCAGCAGCTGGATAGCGGGGTCGGGTTCCTACGAGCAGTACTTC
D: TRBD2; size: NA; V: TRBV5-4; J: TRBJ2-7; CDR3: CASSFTGTSGYYEQYF; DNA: TGTGCCAGCAGCTTCACCGGGACTAGTGGATACTACGAGCAGTACTTC
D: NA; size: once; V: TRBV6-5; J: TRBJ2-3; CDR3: CASSYGDSFSTDTQYF; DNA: TGTGCCAGCAGTTACGGGGACTCCTTTTCCACAGATACGCAGTATTTT